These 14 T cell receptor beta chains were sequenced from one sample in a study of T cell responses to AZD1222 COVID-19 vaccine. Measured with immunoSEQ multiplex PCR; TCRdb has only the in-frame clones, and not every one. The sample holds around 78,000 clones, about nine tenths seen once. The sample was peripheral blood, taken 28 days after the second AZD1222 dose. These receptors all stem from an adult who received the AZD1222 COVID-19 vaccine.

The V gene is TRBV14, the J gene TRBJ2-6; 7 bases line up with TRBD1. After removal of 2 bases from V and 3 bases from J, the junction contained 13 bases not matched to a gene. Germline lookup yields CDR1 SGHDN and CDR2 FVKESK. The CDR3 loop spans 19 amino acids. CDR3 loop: CASSQIRTGDGSGANVLTF. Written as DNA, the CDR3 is TGTGCCAGCAGCCAAATAAGGACAGGAGACGGAAGTGGGGCCAACGTCCTGACTTTC.

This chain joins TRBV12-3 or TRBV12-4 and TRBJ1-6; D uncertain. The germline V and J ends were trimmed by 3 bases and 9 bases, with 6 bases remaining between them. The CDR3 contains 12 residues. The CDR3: CASSFSSSPLHF. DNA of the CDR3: TGTGCCAGCAGTTTCTCTAGTTCACCCCTCCACTTT.

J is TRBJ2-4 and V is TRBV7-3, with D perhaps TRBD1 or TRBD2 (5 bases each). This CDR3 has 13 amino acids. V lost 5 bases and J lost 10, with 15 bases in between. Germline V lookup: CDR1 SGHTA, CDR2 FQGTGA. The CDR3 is CASSAGTEQIQYF. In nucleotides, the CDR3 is TGTGCCAGCAGCGCTGGGACCGAGCAAATTCAGTACTTC. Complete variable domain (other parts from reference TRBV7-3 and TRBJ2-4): GAGVSQTPSNKVTEKGKYVELRCDPISGHTALYWYRQSLGQGPEFLIYFQGTGAADDSGLPNDRFFAVRPEGSVSTLKIQRTERGDSAVYLCASSAGTEQIQYFGAGTRLSVL.

CDR3 protein: CAWSDNTGKETQYF. CDR3 nucleotide sequence: TGTGCCTGGAGTGACAATACAGGGAAAGAGACCCAGTACTTC. The chain couples TRBV30 to TRBJ2-5, with a possible D match to TRBD1 (6 bases). Germline-derived CDR1 and CDR2 are GTSNPN and SVGIG (reference sequence). The CDR3 extends over 14 amino acids. V lost 1 base to trimming and J lost 3 bases, with 12 bases between them.

The CDR3, as DNA: TGTGCCATCAGTGAGGGGGGTTTCTACGAGCAGTACTTC. Translating it yields CAISEGGFYEQYF. The gene calls are TRBV10-3 and TRBJ2-7; D tentatively reads TRBD1 or TRBD2 (5 bases each). V lost 2 bases, J lost 3 bases, and 8 bases lay in between. CDR3 size: 13 residues. CDR1 ENHRY and CDR2 SYGVKD come from the germline V gene.

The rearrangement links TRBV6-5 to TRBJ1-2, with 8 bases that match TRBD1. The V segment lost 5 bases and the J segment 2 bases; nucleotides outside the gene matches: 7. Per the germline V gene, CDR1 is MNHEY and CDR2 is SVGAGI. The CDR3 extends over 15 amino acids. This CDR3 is CASSPLPGGNYGYTF. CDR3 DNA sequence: TGTGCCAGCAGTCCCCTCCCAGGGGGCAACTATGGCTACACCTTC.

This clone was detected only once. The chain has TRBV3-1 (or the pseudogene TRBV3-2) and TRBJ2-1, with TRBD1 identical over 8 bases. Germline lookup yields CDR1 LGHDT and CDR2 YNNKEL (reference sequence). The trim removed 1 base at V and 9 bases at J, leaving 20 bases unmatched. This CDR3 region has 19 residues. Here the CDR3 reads CASSQVQGTSGTGRSEQFF. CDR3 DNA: TGTGCCAGCAGCCAAGTTCAAGGTACCTCCGGGACAGGCAGGAGTGAGCAGTTCTTC.

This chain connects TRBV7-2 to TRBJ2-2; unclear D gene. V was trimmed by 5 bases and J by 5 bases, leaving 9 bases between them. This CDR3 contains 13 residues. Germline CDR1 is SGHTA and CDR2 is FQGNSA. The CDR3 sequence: CASSPGTTGELFF. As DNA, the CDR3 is TGTGCCAGCAGCCCCGGAACGACCGGGGAGCTGTTTTTT. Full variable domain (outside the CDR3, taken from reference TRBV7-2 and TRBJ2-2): GAGVSQSPSNKVTEKGKDVELRCDPISGHTALYWYRQSLGQGLEFLIYFQGNSAPDKSGLPSDRFSAERTGGSVSTLTIQRTQQEDSAVYLCASSPGTTGELFFGEGSRLTVL.

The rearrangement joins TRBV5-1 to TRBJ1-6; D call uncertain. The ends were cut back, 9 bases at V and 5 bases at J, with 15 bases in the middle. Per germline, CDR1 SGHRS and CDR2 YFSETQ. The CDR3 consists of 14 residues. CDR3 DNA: TGCGCCACCAAAAGGGCGTTTGATAATTCACCCCTCCACTTT. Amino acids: CATKRAFDNSPLHF.

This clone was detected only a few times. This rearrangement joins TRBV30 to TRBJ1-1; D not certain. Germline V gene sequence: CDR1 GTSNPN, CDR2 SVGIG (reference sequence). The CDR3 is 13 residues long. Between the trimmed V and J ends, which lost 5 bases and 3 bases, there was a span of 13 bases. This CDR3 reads CAWAQQRHTEAFF. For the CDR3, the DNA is TGTGCCTGGGCCCAACAGCGGCACACTGAAGCTTTCTTT.

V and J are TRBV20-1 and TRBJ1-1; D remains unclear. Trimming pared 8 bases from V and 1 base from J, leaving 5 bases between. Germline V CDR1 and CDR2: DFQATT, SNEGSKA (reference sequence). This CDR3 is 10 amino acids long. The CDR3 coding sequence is TGCAGTCCAGGGAACACTGAAGCTTTCTTT. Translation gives CSPGNTEAFF.

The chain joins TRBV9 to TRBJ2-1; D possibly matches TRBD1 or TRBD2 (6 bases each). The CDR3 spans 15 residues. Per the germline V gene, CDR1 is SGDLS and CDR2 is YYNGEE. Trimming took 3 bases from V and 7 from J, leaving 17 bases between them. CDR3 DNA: TGTGCCAGCAGCGCGGGGGCGGGTAAGTCGAATGAGCAGTTCTTC. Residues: CASSAGAGKSNEQFF. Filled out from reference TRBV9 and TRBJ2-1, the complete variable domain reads DSGVTQTPKHLITATGQRVTLRCSPRSGDLSVYWYQQSLDQGLQFLIQYYNGEERAKGNILERFSAQQFPDLHSELNLSSLELGDSALYFCASSAGAGKSNEQFFGPGTRLTVL.

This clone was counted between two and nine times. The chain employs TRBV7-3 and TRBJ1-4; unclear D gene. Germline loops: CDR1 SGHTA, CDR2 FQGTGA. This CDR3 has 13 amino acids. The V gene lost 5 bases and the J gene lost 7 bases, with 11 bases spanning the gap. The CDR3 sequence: CASSDAGFEKLFF. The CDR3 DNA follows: TGTGCCAGCAGCGACGCGGGATTTGAAAAACTGTTTTTT.

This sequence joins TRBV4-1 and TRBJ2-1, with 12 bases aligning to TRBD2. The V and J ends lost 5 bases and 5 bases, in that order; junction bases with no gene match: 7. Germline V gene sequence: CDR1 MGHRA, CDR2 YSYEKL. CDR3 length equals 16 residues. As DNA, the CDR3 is TGCGCCAGCAGCTCCCGGACTAGCGGGGCTAACAATGAGCAGTTCTTC. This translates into CASSSRTSGANNEQFF.